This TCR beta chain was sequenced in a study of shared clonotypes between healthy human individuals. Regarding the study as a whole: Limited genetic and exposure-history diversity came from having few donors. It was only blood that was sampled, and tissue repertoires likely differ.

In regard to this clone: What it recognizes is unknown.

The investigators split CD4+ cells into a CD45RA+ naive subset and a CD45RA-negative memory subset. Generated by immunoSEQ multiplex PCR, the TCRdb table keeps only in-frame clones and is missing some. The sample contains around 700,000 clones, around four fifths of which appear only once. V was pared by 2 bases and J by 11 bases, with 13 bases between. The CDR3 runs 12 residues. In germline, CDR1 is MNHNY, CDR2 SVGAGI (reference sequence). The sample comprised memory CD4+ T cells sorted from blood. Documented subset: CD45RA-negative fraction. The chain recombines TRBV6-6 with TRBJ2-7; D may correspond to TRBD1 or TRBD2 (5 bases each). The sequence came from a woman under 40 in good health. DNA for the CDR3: TGTGCCAGCAGTTACCCCGGAGAGGGGAAGTACTTC. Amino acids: CASSYPGEGKYF.